This TCR beta chain was documented in a study of T cell therapy after organ transplantation. TCRdb keeps only in-frame clones here, not all; method: immunoSEQ multiplex PCR. The table records 45,000 to 50,000 clones, over 90% of them present only once. Trimming at V came to 3 bases and at J to 0 bases, leaving 13 bases not matched to a gene. The CDR3 is 18 residues long. Per the germline V gene, CDR1 is MNHEY and CDR2 is SMNVEV (reference sequence). Of note for this clone: What it binds is not known.

Sequencing was performed on CD8+ T cells from blood, taken before autologous CMV-specific T cell therapy. This chain uses TRBV27 with TRBJ1-1; 7 nucleotides align to TRBD1. The source is a human patient who had received a solid organ transplant and had CMV disease. The CDR3 nucleotides read TGTGCCAGCAGTTTGGCCCCGGGACAGATCCATATGAACACTGAAGCTTTCTTT. It codes for CASSLAPGQIHMNTEAFF.